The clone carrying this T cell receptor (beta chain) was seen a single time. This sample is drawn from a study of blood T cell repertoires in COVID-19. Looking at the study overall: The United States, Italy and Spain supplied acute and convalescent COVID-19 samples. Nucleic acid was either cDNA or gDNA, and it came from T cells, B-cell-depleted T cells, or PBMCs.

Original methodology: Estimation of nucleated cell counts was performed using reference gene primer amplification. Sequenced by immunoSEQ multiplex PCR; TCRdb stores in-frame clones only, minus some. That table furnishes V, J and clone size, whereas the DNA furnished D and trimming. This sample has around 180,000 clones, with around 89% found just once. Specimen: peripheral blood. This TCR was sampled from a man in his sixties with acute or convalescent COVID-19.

CDR3 nucleotides: TGTGCCAGCAGTTCAGAGACAGGGGAGAACACTGAAGCTTTCTTT. Protein product: CASSSETGENTEAFF. The V gene is TRBV4-2, the J gene TRBJ1-1, with 8 positions matching TRBD1. The V segment lost 6 bases and the J segment 1 base; nucleotides outside the gene matches: 7. Per the germline V gene, CDR1 is LGHNA and CDR2 is YNFKEQ. The CDR3 is 15 residues long.